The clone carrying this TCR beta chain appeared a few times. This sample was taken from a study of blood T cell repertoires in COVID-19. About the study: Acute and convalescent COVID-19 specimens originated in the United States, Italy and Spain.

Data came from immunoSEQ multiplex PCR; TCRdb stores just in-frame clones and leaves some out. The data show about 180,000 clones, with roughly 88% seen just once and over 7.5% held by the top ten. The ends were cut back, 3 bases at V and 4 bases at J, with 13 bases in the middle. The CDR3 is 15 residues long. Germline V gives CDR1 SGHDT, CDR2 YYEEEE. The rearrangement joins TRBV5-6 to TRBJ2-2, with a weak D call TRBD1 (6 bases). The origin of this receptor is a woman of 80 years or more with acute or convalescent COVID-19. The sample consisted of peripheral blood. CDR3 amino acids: CASSWVLGGTGELFF. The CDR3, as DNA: TGTGCCAGCAGCTGGGTTCTAGGGGGCACCGGGGAGCTGTTTTTT.